The T cell receptor beta chain under discussion was sequenced for a study of T cell responses to AZD1222 COVID-19 vaccine (dated by TCRdb to 2020 to 2022). At the level of the whole study: AZD1222 recipients whose second dose came at about 4 weeks and those whose second dose came at about 12 weeks were combined into one group, since spike-specific TCR depth and breadth did not differ between the two schedules. A total of about 250 trial participants underwent TCR sequencing, of whom some 200 had received two doses of AZD1222 and roughly 26 had received two doses of the MenACWY control vaccine. Trial participants were enrolled by age into subgroups of 18-55, 56-69 and 70-plus years, and about 150, 27 and 61 TCR-sequenced participants, respectively, were included in these subgroups.

In light of the paper, this sample's time point label describes: baseline before first vaccination. The vaccinee samples were drawn from two UK trials, COV001 and COV002, one of which was a single-blind randomized controlled phase 2/3 trial testing AZD1222 (ChAdOx1 nCoV-19) in healthy adults. For TCRbeta chain sequencing, PBMC samples from trial participants were taken at day 0 and at day 28 after the second dose. The paper as a whole reports these results and caveats: Participants were mostly white British and included more females than males, and it was suggested by the authors that clonal diversity may have been underestimated. In the small 56-69-year group, the increase in depth fell short of significance, most likely because of low power. Reportedly, almost half of the unique spike-specific TCRs recognized epitopes lying outside the regions that are mutated in the B.1.351 and B.1.1.7 variants. Because no day 14 peak-response samples were available, the repertoires could be characterized only after the peak T cell response. CD4 TCRs associated with the vaccine covered the entire spike protein, and the dominant responses were in regions 160-218 and 743-854. Spike-specific TCR breadth and depth rose significantly after two AZD1222 doses compared with day 0 and with MenACWY recipients. Conclusions about previously exposed vaccinees are limited, since just a handful of AZD1222 recipients were seropositive for SARS-CoV-2 at baseline.

From its cysteine to its phenylalanine, the CDR3 spans 14 amino acids. The CDR3 DNA has 42 bases and is translated from base 1. Reading the germline V gene gives CDR1 SNHLY and CDR2 FYNNEI. Compared with germline, V lacks 6 bases and J lacks 7 bases; bases without a gene match: 5. The CDR3 regions of human TCRbeta chains were subjected to immunosequencing. Turning to the authors' computational methods: Repertoire TCRs were checked for matches against a reference library of SARS-CoV-2-specific TCRs that had been generated using the MIRA antigen-specificity platform. Breadth meant the fraction of unique TCRs that were SARS-CoV-2-associated, whereas depth meant the fraction of total T cells that were SARS-CoV-2-associated. Each spike-specific TCR was assigned to its reactive spike region and to a CD4 or CD8 class using the MIRA data. Log10-transformed breadth and depth values were compared by one-way ANOVA with Sidak's multiple comparisons tests. TCRdb holds this immuneACCESS table with in-frame rearrangements only. Some clones are missing; in checked studies, unresolved V genes explain under half, and the rest has no known cause. V, J and clone size reflect that table, while D and trimming were determined from the DNA. The sample includes some 120,000 clones, with 80% to 95% observed a single time. Together, the top ten hold approximately 1% of the sample.

This clone was observed once. The specificity of this receptor is unknown. It has no much larger one-base neighbor in the sample; base qualities were not kept. This clonotype was obtained from an adult in good health. The chain is encoded by TRBV2 joined to TRBJ1-3, with 11 bases in between that match TRBD1. The sample was peripheral blood, taken on day 0 of AZD1222 vaccination. The CDR3 amino acid sequence is: CASSDGQGANTIYF. The DNA sequence is given as TGTGCCAGCAGCGACGGACAGGGGGCCAACACCATATATTTT.